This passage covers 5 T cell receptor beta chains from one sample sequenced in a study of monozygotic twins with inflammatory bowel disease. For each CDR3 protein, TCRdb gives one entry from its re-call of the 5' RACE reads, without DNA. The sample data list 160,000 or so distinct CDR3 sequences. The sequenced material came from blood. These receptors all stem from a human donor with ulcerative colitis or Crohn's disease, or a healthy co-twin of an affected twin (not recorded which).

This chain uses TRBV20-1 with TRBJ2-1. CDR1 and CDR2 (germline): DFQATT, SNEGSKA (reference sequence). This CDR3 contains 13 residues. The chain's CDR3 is CSARAISYNEQFF.

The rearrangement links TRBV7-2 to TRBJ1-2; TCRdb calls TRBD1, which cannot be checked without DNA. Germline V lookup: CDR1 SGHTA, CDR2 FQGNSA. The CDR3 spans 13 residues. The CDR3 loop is CASSQDRRLGYTF.

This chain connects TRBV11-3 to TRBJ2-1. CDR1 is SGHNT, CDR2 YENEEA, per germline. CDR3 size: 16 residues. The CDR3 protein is CASSGFSGGSYNEQFF.

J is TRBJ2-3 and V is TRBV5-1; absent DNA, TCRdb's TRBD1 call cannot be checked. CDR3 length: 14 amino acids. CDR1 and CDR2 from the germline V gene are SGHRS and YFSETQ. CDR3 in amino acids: CASSSGQGTDTQYF.

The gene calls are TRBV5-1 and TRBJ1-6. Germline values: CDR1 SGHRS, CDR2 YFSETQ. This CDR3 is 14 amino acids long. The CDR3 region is CASGYSTGNSPLHF.